This T cell receptor beta chain was sequenced for a study of patients and donors after allogeneic stem cell transplantation. From the RT-PCR reads, TCRdb called clonotypes with MiXCR, one entry per CDR3 protein. The data show about a million distinct CDR3 sequences, roughly 18% seen once. The receptor was derived from a human donor who was either an allogeneic HSCT recipient or a stem cell or donor lymphocyte infusion donor (not recorded which). It is not recorded whose cells these are; they may come from a transplant donor. The sample was blood, either unsorted or a sorted T cell fraction (not recorded which).

The chain's CDR3 is CSARRPLRGLGVDTQYF. The CDR3 DNA reads as TGCAGTGCTAGACGCCCCCTTCGGGGACTAGGAGTGGATACGCAGTATTTT. The chain combines TRBV20-1 with TRBJ2-3; 8 nucleotides line up with TRBD2. Trimming took 2 bases from V and 6 from J; bases not matched to a gene: 16. From germline, CDR1 is DFQATT and CDR2 SNEGSKA (reference sequence). This CDR3 region has 17 residues.